This TCR beta chain appears in the sequencing data of a study of Graves' ophthalmopathy and Graves' hyperthyroidism. Study-wide context: Hyperthyroidism showing no ophthalmopathy within 18 months of follow-up was stable. Study results and limitations: The model's ophthalmopathy progression predictions had approximately 65% sensitivity and 72% to 80% specificity. Blood also harbored most expanded thyroid clonotypes above 0.001 frequency.

Transcripts of RNA were the source for amplifying TCR beta CDR3 regions. First-round RT-PCR used HTBI primers; second-round multiplex PCR followed. A single record per CDR3 protein comes from TCRdb applying MiXCR to the multiplex PCR reads. The sample records more than 1,000,000 distinct CDR3 sequences, about two fifths being singletons. J gave up 5 bases and V 5 bases, and 7 bases lay outside the gene matches. The CDR3 covers 15 residues. CDR1 and CDR2 (germline): LNHDA, SQIVND (reference sequence). This clonotype was seen ten or more times. Antigen unknown. Sequenced input: peripheral blood or thyroid tissue (not recorded which). The origin of this receptor is an adult man with Graves' hyperthyroidism. The genes are TRBV19 and TRBJ1-5; 9 bases agree with TRBD1. The CDR3 coding sequence is TGTGCCAGTAGTCCCTCCGGGACAGGGTATCAGCCCCAGCATTTT. Translating gives CASSPSGTGYQPQHF.